This T cell receptor (beta chain) was observed in a study of control samples from healthy donors and cancer patients. Assay: immunoSEQ multiplex PCR; the TCRdb copy retains only in-frame clones and omits some. The data show 390,000 or so clones, more than 80% seen once. CDR1 and CDR2 (germline): MNHEY, SVGAGI. The length of the CDR3 is 15 residues. Trimming cost V 4 bases and J 2 bases, with 12 bases left between them. The V call is TRBV6-5, the J call TRBJ1-5, with D possibly being TRBD1 (6 bases). Sequencing used PBMCs. This TCR was recovered from a middle-aged man with head and neck cancer. The CDR3 nucleotides are TGTGCCAGCAGTTCACAGGGTGGCGGCAATCAGCCCCAGCATTTT. Translated: CASSSQGGGNQPQHF.